A single TCR beta chain is shown here with its context. There is no known antigen for this receptor. From each donor, a roughly 2.5 ml peripheral blood sample was drawn into PAXgene tubes and stored at -80 degrees C. Without T cell sorting, total RNA was isolated from whole blood using the PAXgene blood miRNA kit on an automated QIAcube. Peripheral blood from monozygotic twin pairs who were concordant or discordant for inflammatory bowel disease underwent deep TCRalpha and TCRbeta repertoire profiling using unique molecular barcoding. Smoking habits were recorded for all twin pairs, and individuals were classified as current, former or never smokers. Library construction relied on 5' RACE. For each TCR library, around 3,500 ng of total RNA was used. cDNA was synthesized with SMARTScribe reverse transcriptase in eight separate reactions per sample. During cDNA synthesis, template switching was used to introduce unique molecular identifiers that contained a 6-nucleotide sample barcode. Amplification of TCRalpha and TCRbeta cDNA involved two nested PCRs of 16 and 9 cycles, and each PCR was followed by bead purification. Before amplification, the cDNA was treated with uracil DNA-glycosylase and purified using the QIAquick PCR purification kit. The second PCR was the step at which Illumina TruSeq-compatible adapters and sample-specific barcodes were added. Library quality and concentration were checked on TapeStation and Qubit, and libraries were pooled at about 5 ng each. Pooled libraries were sequenced on an Illumina HiSeq2500 single-index Rapid Run with 2 x 100 bp reads and custom sequencing primers. In the original analysis: MiGEC version 1.2.6 was used for UMI-based consensus assembly, which corrected PCR and sequencing errors. MiXCR version 2.1.1 was used to carry out V(D)J alignment, clonotype assembly and CDR3 extraction. Gene usage, clonotype sharing and MAIT/NKT TCR abundance were normalised by analysing the top 1000, 10 000 and 20 000 clonotypes per sample. After downsampling to 27 000 UMIs, diversity was calculated as the inverse Simpson index using the vegan R package. Paired Mann-Whitney U tests were applied to discordant twin pairs, with Benjamini-Hochberg correction for multiple testing. The reads went through TCRdb reprocessing, and each CDR3 protein sequence gets one entry with no DNA. The V and J calls reflect TCRdb's pipeline rather than the authors' work. This sample's table has entries for about 43,000 distinct CDR3 sequences. The leading ten clones occupy more than 4.5% of the sample.

The data originate from a study of monozygotic twins with inflammatory bowel disease (dated by TCRdb to between 2018 and 2021). Study-wide context: The complete study included roughly 30 monozygotic twin pairs: 19 IBD-discordant Danish pairs and nine German pairs, of which four were IBD-concordant and five were IBD-discordant. Each individual had, on average, about 151 000 unique TCRalpha sequences and 181 000 unique TCRbeta sequences available for analysis. The search for disease-associated traits relied mainly on comparing IBD patients with their genetically identical healthy co-twins within discordant pairs.

On the study overall, not on this receptor specifically: The results gave no support for a single strong signal or clonotype linked to IBD. IBD patients had lower TCRbeta repertoire diversity, measured by the inverse Simpson index, than their healthy co-twins. Different T cell subtypes could not be distinguished in the analysis. Background noise and inter-individual variability may have been introduced into the repertoires by the differing immunosuppressive treatments among patients. Fewer clonotypes were shared with other individuals by IBD patients than by healthy twins, most markedly in patients showing signs of disease activity. Repertoire similarity did not differ between concordant and discordant twins, possibly due to limited statistical power.

The CDR3 sequence holds 16 residues, the cysteine and phenylalanine included. DNA was not recorded. CDR1 and CDR2 are read off the germline V gene as SGHTA and FQGNSA. This TCR was sampled from a human donor with ulcerative colitis or Crohn's disease, or a healthy co-twin of an affected twin (not recorded which). Sequenced input: blood. The chain uses TRBV7-2 and TRBJ2-7; the TCRdb D gene call, TRBD1, has no DNA to confirm it. Here the CDR3 is given as CASSLNGGTFSYEQYF.